The 26 T cell receptor beta chains reported below all come from one sample, sequenced in a study of cytomegalovirus exposure and HLA in healthy donors. Researchers ran the PCR with 60 Vbeta and 13 Jbeta primers. Sequencing used immunoSEQ multiplex PCR; TCRdb keeps in-frame clones, though not all of them. Of approximately 130,000 clones in the sample, over 75% are singletons; the top ten hold approximately 6.3%. Sequenced: PBMCs. Source of these receptors: a man younger than 30 in good health and CMV-seropositive.

The chain employs TRBV7-9 and TRBJ2-2, with D unresolved. Germline-derived CDR1 and CDR2 are SEHNR and FQNEAQ (reference sequence). The CDR3 spans 14 residues. V gave up 1 base and J gave up 6 bases, with 9 bases separating them. The CDR3 bases are TGTGCCAGCAGCTTAGAGGCCCAGGCCGGGGAGCTGTTTTTT. It yields the protein CASSLEAQAGELFF.

V gene TRBV5-6 combines with J gene TRBJ2-2; D may be TRBD1 (6 bases). CDR3 length: 15 residues. Germline CDR1 reads SGHDT; CDR2 reads YYEEEE. The ends were cut back, 1 base at V and 5 bases at J, with 12 bases in the middle. This chain's CDR3 is CASSLRGSRTGELFF. Here the CDR3 DNA reads TGTGCCAGCAGCTTGAGGGGGAGTCGGACCGGGGAGCTGTTTTTT.

This chain joins TRBV9 and TRBJ1-4, with 9 nucleotides matching TRBD1. The CDR3 extends over 15 amino acids. Germline V gives CDR1 SGDLS, CDR2 YYNGEE. J gave up 7 bases and V 3 bases, and 7 bases lay outside the gene matches. The DNA for the CDR3 is TGTGCCAGCAGCGCCACAGGGGGCTGGAGTGAAAAACTGTTTTTT. Encoded protein: CASSATGGWSEKLFF. Full variable domain (missing parts from reference TRBV9 and TRBJ1-4): DSGVTQTPKHLITATGQRVTLRCSPRSGDLSVYWYQQSLDQGLQFLIQYYNGEERAKGNILERFSAQQFPDLHSELNLSSLELGDSALYFCASSATGGWSEKLFFGSGTQLSVL.

This chain links TRBV2 with TRBJ2-3, with 10 bases identical to TRBD1. The germline gives CDR1 SNHLY, CDR2 FYNNEI. The CDR3 contains 15 residues. Trimming took 4 bases from V and 4 from J; bases not matched to a gene: 5. The chain's CDR3 is CASSVGTGEADTQYF. The CDR3 coding sequence is TGTGCCAGCAGTGTGGGGACAGGGGAGGCAGATACGCAGTATTTT.

The genes are TRBV10-3 and TRBJ1-1; no clear D. Germline V lookup: CDR1 ENHRY, CDR2 SYGVKD. The CDR3 runs to 14 residues. Between the trimmed V and J ends, which lost 5 bases and 0 bases, there was a span of 10 bases. This CDR3 reads CAISFNSMNTEAFF. The CDR3 DNA reads as TGTGCCATCAGTTTTAACAGCATGAACACTGAAGCTTTCTTT.

This clone was seen a handful of times. The chain recombines TRBV5-4 with TRBJ2-7; 10 nucleotides match TRBD2. This CDR3 comprises 15 residues. Germline V gene sequence: CDR1 SGHNT, CDR2 YYREEE (reference sequence). V was clipped by 6 bases and J by 3 bases; unmatched bases: 9. CDR3 region: CASTTSSGGFYEQYF. Here the CDR3 DNA reads TGTGCCAGCACCACTTCTAGCGGGGGTTTCTACGAGCAGTACTTC.

The chain couples TRBV27 to TRBJ2-2; D unresolved. CDR1 and CDR2 (germline): MNHEY, SMNVEV (reference sequence). The ends were cut back, 3 bases at V and 5 bases at J, with 10 bases in the middle. CDR3 size: 14 residues. CDR3 residues: CASSFGFGTGELFF. CDR3 nucleotide sequence: TGTGCCAGCAGTTTCGGGTTCGGGACCGGGGAGCTGTTTTTT.

The chain joins TRBV28 to TRBJ2-5, with 10 positions matching TRBD1. The CDR3 loop spans 13 amino acids. After removal of 6 bases from V and 5 bases from J, the junction contained 3 bases not matched to a gene. Looked up from germline, CDR1 is MDHEN and CDR2 is SYDVKM. The CDR3 coding sequence is TGTGCCAGCAGGGGACAGGGGAGGGAGACCCAGTACTTC. It specifies CASRGQGRETQYF.

This rearrangement joins TRBV25-1 to TRBJ1-5, with D possibly TRBD1 on 5 matching bases. Per the germline V gene, CDR1 is MGHDK and CDR2 is SYGVNS. The CDR3 consists of 14 residues. Trimming took 1 base from V and 5 from J, leaving 9 bases between them. CDR3 sequence (DNA): TGTGCCAGCAGTGAATGGGGGGACCATCAGCCCCAGCATTTT. The encoded protein is CASSEWGDHQPQHF.

V usage is TRBV7-8 and J usage is TRBJ1-1, with 7 bases fitting TRBD1. With 5 bases clipped from V and 6 bases from J, the junction kept 6 bases outside the gene matches. Germline CDR1 SGHVS, CDR2 FQNEAQ. The CDR3 spans 13 residues. CDR3 sequence (DNA): TGTGCCAGCAGCCGTCGACAGGGAGCTGAAGCTTTCTTT. It translates to CASSRRQGAEAFF.

The rearrangement joins TRBV19 to TRBJ1-2, with D unclear. CDR1 and CDR2 (germline): LNHDA, SQIVND (reference sequence). Trimming cost V 3 bases and J 4 bases, with 9 bases left between them. This CDR3 contains 13 residues. Written as DNA, the CDR3 is TGTGCCAGTAGTATGACTAATCCCTATGGCTACACCTTC. Its translation: CASSMTNPYGYTF.

This clone was seen only a few times. The chain links TRBV6-4 to TRBJ2-6, with D possibly matching TRBD1 (5 bases). Per the germline V gene, CDR1 is MRHNA and CDR2 is SNTAGT. V was cut by 4 bases and J by 4 bases, with 11 bases left in between. This CDR3 is built from 15 residues. CDR3 residues: CASSGAGSGANVLTF. The CDR3, as DNA: TGTGCCAGCAGTGGCGCAGGGTCGGGGGCCAACGTCCTGACTTTC.

This clone is a singleton in its sample. J is TRBJ1-2 and V is TRBV9; 7 bases match TRBD1. V dropped 1 base and J dropped 8; count of bases not matched to a gene: 5. CDR1 is SGDLS and CDR2 is YYNGEE in the germline V gene. The CDR3 runs 13 residues. The CDR3 loop reads CASSVQGVGGYTF. The CDR3 nucleotides are TGTGCCAGCAGCGTACAGGGGGTTGGGGGCTACACCTTC.

The chain uses TRBV18 and TRBJ1-2, with 9 bases identical to TRBD1. J gave up 3 bases and V 3 bases, and 2 bases lay outside the gene matches. The CDR3 covers 14 residues. Germline CDR1 and CDR2: KGHSH and LQKENI. The CDR3 protein is CASSPGQGYYGYTF. CDR3 nucleotides: TGTGCCAGCTCACCGGGACAGGGCTACTATGGCTACACCTTC.

The J gene is TRBJ2-3, the V gene TRBV5-6; a weak D match, TRBD2 (5 bases). With 0 bases removed from V and 2 bases from J, the gap between germline ends came to 10 bases. CDR1 and CDR2 from the germline V gene are SGHDT and YYEEEE. The CDR3 is 15 amino acids. In DNA, the CDR3 is TGTGCCAGCAGCTTGGTACCGGGAATCACAGATACGCAGTATTTT. Translated: CASSLVPGITDTQYF.

The chain uses TRBV30 and TRBJ1-1; 7 bases fit TRBD1. Germline CDR1 is GTSNPN and CDR2 is SVGIG (reference sequence). V lost 4 bases, J lost 2 bases, and 10 bases stayed unmatched. This CDR3 has 15 residues. The CDR3 DNA follows: TGTGCCTGGATACGACAGGGAAGAGGAAACACTGAAGCTTTCTTT. Its protein is CAWIRQGRGNTEAFF.

This chain uses TRBV27 with TRBJ2-5; possibly TRBD1 for D (7 bases). The length of the CDR3 is 15 residues. V lost 4 bases and J 9 bases, leaving 21 bases between the germline ends. Germline-derived CDR1 and CDR2 are MNHEY and SMNVEV (reference sequence). CDR3 DNA: TGTGCCAGCAGTTCTTTCTCAGGGGGGTTAAGGGCCCAGTACTTC. It is translated as CASSSFSGGLRAQYF.

V gene TRBV11-2 combines with J gene TRBJ2-7, with a possible D match to TRBD2 (7 bases). V lost 4 bases and J 1 base, leaving 17 bases between the germline ends. Germline V lookup: CDR1 SGHAT, CDR2 FQNNGV. This CDR3 has 16 amino acids. Written as DNA, the CDR3 is TGTGCCAGCAGCTCCGGGGGGCCTTTATCTTCCTACGAGCAGTACTTC. Encoded protein: CASSSGGPLSSYEQYF.

This clone was counted a few times. The junction departs from germline at one end; a sequencing error may be responsible. The genes are TRBV2 and TRBJ2-4; D gene uncertain. CDR3 length: 14 amino acids. CDR1 is SNHLY and CDR2 is FYNNEI in the germline V gene. The CDR3 coding sequence is TGTGCCAGCAGTGAAGACTTCGGCAGAAACAGTCAGTACTTC. Its protein is CASSEDFGRNSQYF.

The chain has TRBV7-9 and TRBJ2-5; 7 nucleotides match TRBD1. The J call may be in error: the DNA end matches TRBJ2-7 better. CDR3 length: 15 residues. CDR1 is SEHNR, CDR2 FQNEAQ, per germline (reference sequence). CDR3 region: CASSLATTGSHEQYF. CDR3 DNA: TGTGCCAGCAGCTTAGCTACGACAGGGTCCCACGAGCAGTACTTC.

This clone showed up just once. The junction differs from germline at one of its ends, possibly a read error. The J gene is TRBJ2-2, the V gene TRBV4-1; D is possibly TRBD2 (5 bases). There are 12 residues in the CDR3. Germline CDR1 is MGHRA and CDR2 is YSYEKL. The CDR3 here is CASSHYTGKLFF. CDR3 nucleotide sequence: TGCGCCAGCAGCCATTACACCGGGAAGCTGTTTTTT.

This chain links TRBV29-1 with TRBJ2-7, with 7 bases fitting TRBD1. CDR1 and CDR2 (germline): SQVTM, ANQGSEA. The CDR3 is 15 amino acids. Trimming removed 3 bases from V and 3 bases from J; junction bases left unmatched: 11. CDR3 nucleotides: TGCAGCGTTGAGGAAACCGGGACAGACTTCTACGAGCAGTACTTC. Translation gives CSVEETGTDFYEQYF.

This clone was counted a single time. This sequence joins TRBV2 and TRBJ2-1; 14 bases map to TRBD2. CDR1 is SNHLY, CDR2 FYNNEI, per germline. CDR3 length equals 16 residues. V gave up 6 bases and J gave up 7 bases; unmatched junction bases: 8. The CDR3, as DNA: TGTGCCAGCAGACCCGGGACTAGCGGGAGTCCAAATGAGCAGTTCTTC. Translation gives CASRPGTSGSPNEQFF.

The V gene is TRBV23-1, the J gene TRBJ2-2; weak D call: TRBD1 (5 bases). TRBV23-1 is an ORF; its function is uncertain. The V gene lost 4 bases and the J gene lost 3 bases, with 9 bases spanning the gap. The CDR3 runs 14 residues. The CDR3 loop reads CASSLRRDTGELFF. CDR3 in DNA: TGCGCCAGCAGTCTTCGCAGGGACACCGGGGAGCTGTTTTTT.

The V gene is TRBV27, the J gene TRBJ1-3; TRBD1 aligns across 7 bases. After removal of 6 bases from V and 3 bases from J, the junction contained 11 bases not matched to a gene. Germline lookup yields CDR1 MNHEY and CDR2 SMNVEV (reference sequence). This CDR3 contains 16 residues. CDR3 coding DNA: TGTGCCAGCAGGCCTTCACTTCGACAGGGTGGAAACACCATATATTTT. The encoded protein is CASRPSLRQGGNTIYF.

The V gene is TRBV15, the J gene TRBJ1-1; D remains unclear. The V gene lost 0 bases and the J gene lost 1 base, with 6 bases spanning the gap. This CDR3 contains 14 residues. Germline CDR1 LNHNV, CDR2 YYDKDF (reference sequence). The DNA of the CDR3 is TGTGCCACCAGCAGAGAGGCAGGGAACACTGAAGCTTTCTTT. Protein sequence: CATSREAGNTEAFF.